This T cell receptor (beta chain) appears in the sequencing data of a study of T cell responses to AZD1222 COVID-19 vaccine. Concerning this clone: Its antigen is not identified.

Assay used: immunoSEQ multiplex PCR; TCRdb lists only in-frame clones, some missing. The sample gives 85,000 to 110,000 clones, roughly 91% of which show up once; 4% to 6% is in the top ten. V gave up 0 bases and J gave up 2 bases; unmatched junction bases: 2. The CDR3 extends over 15 amino acids. CDR1 SGHRS and CDR2 YFSETQ come from the germline V gene. Study-wide findings and caveats: Mostly white British, mostly female donors; authors suggested clonal diversity may be underestimated. Spike-specific TCR breadth and depth went up after people got two AZD1222 doses. The study sampled repertoires only after the peak T cell response.

The clonotype comes from an adult in good health. The rearrangement links TRBV5-1 to TRBJ2-7, with 10 bases identical to TRBD1. The specimen comprised peripheral blood, sampled on day 0 of AZD1222 vaccination. The CDR3 is CASSLETGGPYEQYF. In DNA form, the CDR3 reads TGCGCCAGCAGCTTGGAGACAGGGGGCCCCTACGAGCAGTACTTC.